The 30 T cell receptor beta chains presented below share a single source sample, sequenced in a study of T cell repertoires in cytomegalovirus infection. A single record per CDR3 protein comes from TCRdb applying MiXCR to the reads. This sample has more than 75,000 distinct CDR3 sequences, with around 3.4% found just once. The sequenced sample consisted of PBMCs. The receptors shown here come from a human donor in good health (CMV status not recorded). Some clones in this sample may be carry-over from other donors' samples.

The table lists this clonotype with many counts. V gene TRBV7-2 combines with J gene TRBJ2-3, with D unresolved. Trimming cost V 4 bases and J 0 bases, with 11 bases left between them. The germline CDR1 and CDR2 sequences are SGHTA and FQGNSA. CDR3 length: 15 amino acids. The CDR3 DNA reads as TGTGCCAGCAGCTCTAAGTCCGCTAGCACAGATACGCAGTATTTT. Its protein product is CASSSKSASTDTQYF.

This clonotype was seen many times. The chain recombines TRBV7-8 with TRBJ2-1, with 10 bases that match TRBD1. This CDR3 has 15 amino acids. Per germline, CDR1 SGHVS and CDR2 FQNEAQ. V was clipped by 6 bases and J by 10 bases; unmatched bases: 12. The CDR3 is CASSSRSGQGTEQFF. As DNA, the CDR3 is TGTGCCAGCAGTTCACGTTCGGGACAGGGGACCGAGCAGTTCTTC.

Ten or more counts support this clonotype. The chain employs TRBV28 and TRBJ2-1; 10 bases agree with TRBD2. The germline CDR1 and CDR2 sequences are MDHEN and SYDVKM. Unmatched junction bases numbered 4, after V lost 6 bases and J lost 2 bases. The CDR3 consists of 15 residues. Here the CDR3 DNA reads TGTGCCAGCAGGTATCTAGCGGGGGCCTACAATGAGCAGTTCTTC. This translates into CASRYLAGAYNEQFF.

Many counts were recorded for this clonotype. The rearrangement uses TRBV28 and TRBJ2-7; tentatively, D is TRBD1 (5 bases). The V gene lost 3 bases and the J gene lost 2 bases, with 23 bases spanning the gap. Germline assignment: CDR1 MDHEN and CDR2 SYDVKM. The CDR3 contains 18 residues. The CDR3 nucleotides are TGTGCCAGCAGTTTCTCAGGGAAAGGTTGGGGTCCCACCTACGAGCAGTACTTC. It encodes CASSFSGKGWGPTYEQYF.

This clonotype was seen at least ten times. The chain links TRBV29-1 to TRBJ1-1, with 7 bases identical to TRBD1. Trimming at V came to 4 bases and at J to 4 bases, leaving 24 bases not matched to a gene. The CDR3 extends over 19 amino acids. Germline V gives CDR1 SQVTM, CDR2 ANQGSEA. Here the CDR3 reads CSVVTMAQGVYRWGTEAFF. The CDR3, as DNA: TGCAGCGTTGTCACGATGGCTCAGGGGGTTTATCGATGGGGCACTGAAGCTTTCTTT.

This clonotype was seen at least ten times. The genes are TRBV20-1 and TRBJ2-5; 11 nucleotides agree with TRBD2. The germline CDR1 and CDR2 sequences are DFQATT and SNEGSKA (reference sequence). This CDR3 has 15 amino acids. Trimming at V came to 4 bases and at J to 2 bases, leaving 6 bases not matched to a gene. This CDR3 is CSAIFSGGVQETQYF. The CDR3 nucleotides are TGCAGTGCTATATTTAGCGGGGGGGTACAAGAGACCCAGTACTTC.

This clonotype was found many times. V gene TRBV6-2 or TRBV6-3 combines with J gene TRBJ1-1; D gene uncertain. CDR3 length: 12 residues. V was pared by 6 bases and J by 5 bases, with 10 bases between. Germline V lookup: CDR1 MNHEY, CDR2 SVGEGT. This CDR3 is CASSHWTTEAFF. The CDR3 DNA is TGTGCCAGCAGCCATTGGACTACTGAAGCTTTCTTT.

This clonotype was seen repeatedly, ten times or more. V and J are TRBV12-3 or TRBV12-4 and TRBJ2-7, with a weak D call TRBD2 (5 bases). The ends were cut back, 7 bases at V and 0 bases at J, with 10 bases in the middle. The CDR3 has 13 amino acids. CDR3 protein: CASNRGSSYEQYF. CDR3 bases: TGTGCCAGCAACCGGGGAAGCTCCTACGAGCAGTACTTC.

This clonotype was counted at least ten times. The rearrangement uses TRBV19 and TRBJ2-7; D may be TRBD2 (6 bases). V dropped 6 bases and J dropped 3 bases, with 15 bases sitting between them. This CDR3 comprises 14 residues. Germline assignment: CDR1 LNHDA and CDR2 SQIVND (reference sequence). CDR3 DNA: TGTGCCAGTAGAATCCGGGACGGGAGCTACGAGCAGTACTTC. This encodes CASRIRDGSYEQYF.

This clonotype was detected ten times or more. The CDR3 region is CASSLDREGTEAFF. CDR3 DNA sequence: TGTGCCAGCAGCCTCGACAGGGAGGGCACTGAAGCTTTCTTT. The rearrangement links TRBV2 to TRBJ1-1, with 7 bases fitting TRBD1. CDR1 SNHLY and CDR2 FYNNEI come from the germline V gene. V lost 6 bases and J lost 4; bases outside the gene matches: 8. This CDR3 has 14 residues.

This clonotype was counted many times. The chain joins TRBV23-1 to TRBJ2-2; no definite D call. TRBV23-1 is designated an ORF whose function remains uncertain. V was pared by 2 bases and J by 0 bases, with 10 bases between. CDR3 size: 16 residues. CDR3: CASSQGRSPNTGELFF. In DNA, the CDR3 is TGCGCCAGCAGTCAAGGGCGGAGTCCGAACACCGGGGAGCTGTTTTTT.

Many counts were recorded for this clonotype. The chain uses TRBV12-3 or TRBV12-4 and TRBJ2-4; D not resolved. The germline V and J ends were trimmed by 5 bases and 2 bases, with 13 bases remaining between them. The CDR3 runs 15 residues. The CDR3 loop is CASSPGTRTKNIQYF. CDR3 DNA: TGTGCCAGCAGTCCGGGCACCCGAACCAAAAACATTCAGTACTTC.

This clonotype came up many times. The chain couples TRBV7-8 to TRBJ1-6; D possibly corresponds to TRBD1 (6 bases). The germline V gene has CDR1 SGHVS and CDR2 FQNEAQ. Trimming removed 11 bases at V and 4 bases at J, with 12 bases between. The CDR3 contains 13 residues. The CDR3 DNA follows: TGTGCCCTCCAGACAGGTTATAATTCACCCCTCCACTTT. This gives the protein CALQTGYNSPLHF.

This clonotype was counted many times. The chain carries TRBV20-1 and TRBJ1-6; tentatively, D is TRBD1 (5 bases). The CDR3 length is 13 residues. In germline, CDR1 is DFQATT, CDR2 SNEGSKA (reference sequence). Trimming shortened V by 3 bases and J by 8 bases, and 11 bases separated the two germline ends. CDR3 sequence reads: CSASQGEDSPLHF. The CDR3 region has the DNA TGCAGTGCTAGCCAGGGAGAGGATTCACCCCTCCACTTT.

This clonotype was seen at least ten times. The gene calls are TRBV20-1 and TRBJ1-1, with D uncertain. The V gene's germline CDR1 is DFQATT and CDR2 SNEGSKA (reference sequence). CDR3 length: 11 residues. The V gene lost 6 bases and the J gene lost 3 bases, with 8 bases spanning the gap. Here the CDR3 DNA reads TGCAGTGCCCGACGGGACACTGAAGCTTTCTTT. Its translation is CSARRDTEAFF.

This clonotype was detected ten times or more. This chain connects TRBV7-8 to TRBJ1-5, with unresolved D. The CDR3 covers 15 residues. Germline V gene sequence: CDR1 SGHVS, CDR2 FQNEAQ. The ends were cut back, 1 base at V and 4 bases at J, with 11 bases in the middle. The CDR3 region has the DNA TGTGCCAGCAGCTTAGGGGTCGCAGCTAATCAGCCCCAGCATTTT. Translated: CASSLGVAANQPQHF.

At least ten counts were recorded for this clonotype. The CDR3 region has the DNA TGTGCCGCCAGACAGGGAGAGTTAGCTGGCTACACCTTC. Translated: CAARQGELAGYTF. The rearrangement links TRBV2 to TRBJ1-2; 7 bases are shared with TRBD1. With 11 bases clipped from V and 7 bases from J, the junction kept 13 bases outside the gene matches. The CDR3 runs 13 residues. From germline, CDR1 is SNHLY and CDR2 FYNNEI.

Ten or more counts support this clonotype. V gene TRBV6-2 or TRBV6-3 combines with J gene TRBJ1-1, with D possibly matching TRBD1 (6 bases). Per germline, CDR1 MNHEY and CDR2 SVGEGT. The CDR3 is 15 residues long. The V gene lost 5 bases and the J gene lost 0 bases, with 13 bases spanning the gap. DNA for the CDR3: TGTGCCAGCAGTATTACAGGGACCATGAACACTGAAGCTTTCTTT. As protein: CASSITGTMNTEAFF.

Turning to this clonotype: A much larger clone lies one base from this, so it may be a read error. The CDR3 here is CASTRGVTGELLF. CDR3 coding DNA: TGTGCCAGCACCAGGGGGGTCACCGGGGAGCTGTTGTTT. V is TRBV12-3 or TRBV12-4 and J is TRBJ2-2; TRBD1 is a possible D gene (7 bases). The CDR3 contains 13 residues.

There are many counts of this clonotype. V usage is TRBV10-2 and J usage is TRBJ2-5; no clear D gene. V was pared by 7 bases and J by 1 base, with 19 bases between. Germline loops: CDR1 WSHSY, CDR2 SAAADI. The CDR3 is 16 amino acids. The CDR3: CASTEALLPTQETQYF. The CDR3 DNA reads TGCGCCAGCACCGAAGCCCTGCTACCTACCCAAGAGACCCAGTACTTC.

The table lists this clonotype with many counts. The chain recombines TRBV19 with TRBJ1-5, with unresolved D. The CDR3 runs 14 residues. Trimming cost V 5 bases and J 0 bases, with 8 bases left between them. Per the germline V gene, CDR1 is LNHDA and CDR2 is SQIVND (reference sequence). The CDR3 coding sequence is TGTGCCAGTAGTGAAAGGGATAGCAATCAGCCCCAGCATTTT. This encodes CASSERDSNQPQHF.

This clonotype appeared many times. This chain connects TRBV7-9 to TRBJ2-2, with D perhaps matching TRBD1 (6 bases). Germline values: CDR1 SEHNR, CDR2 FQNEAQ (reference sequence). The CDR3 is made up of 15 amino acids. Between the trimmed V and J ends, which lost 2 bases and 3 bases, there was a span of 10 bases. CDR3 sequence: CASSLQRQDTGELFF. In nucleotides, the CDR3 is TGTGCCAGCAGCTTACAACGACAGGACACCGGGGAGCTGTTTTTT.

This clonotype came up a few times. The chain is built from TRBV7-6 and TRBJ1-1, with D possibly matching TRBD1 (6 bases). Germline V gene sequence: CDR1 SGHVS, CDR2 FNYEAQ. The CDR3 is 15 residues long. Trimming left V 4 bases short and J 1 base short, with 13 bases between. CDR3: CASSSWGQKNTEAFF. The CDR3 DNA follows: TGTGCCAGCAGCTCCTGGGGGCAAAAGAACACTGAAGCTTTCTTT. Full variable domain (outside the CDR3, taken from reference TRBV7-6 and TRBJ1-1): GAGVSQSPRYKVTKRGQDVALRCDPISGHVSLYWYRQALGQGPEFLTYFNYEAQQDKSGLPNDRFSAERPEGSISTLTIQRTEQRDSAMYRCASSSWGQKNTEAFFGQGTRLTVV.

The chain couples TRBV4-1 to TRBJ2-3; D perhaps matches TRBD1 (6 bases). The CDR3 covers 15 residues. In germline, CDR1 is MGHRA, CDR2 YSYEKL. The germline V and J ends were trimmed by 6 bases and 0 bases, with 13 bases remaining between them. CDR3 nucleotide sequence: TGCGCCAGCAGTCTCGACAGGTTGAGCACAGATACGCAGTATTTT. Its translation is CASSLDRLSTDTQYF.

This clonotype has a count of ten or more. The V and J genes are TRBV7-2 and TRBJ2-7; TRBD1 aligns across 11 bases. Germline V gene data show CDR1 as SGHTA and CDR2 as FQGNSA. The CDR3 has 14 residues. V lost 5 bases, J lost 4 bases, and 4 bases stayed unmatched. The CDR3 DNA reads as TGTGCCAGCAGCCGGACAGGGGGCAGGTACGAGCAGTACTTC. Amino acid sequence: CASSRTGGRYEQYF.

Many counts were recorded for this clonotype. The chain recombines TRBV7-2 with TRBJ2-3, with D possibly being TRBD2 (5 bases). The germline V and J ends were trimmed by 4 bases and 1 base, with 12 bases remaining between them. Germline loops: CDR1 SGHTA, CDR2 FQGNSA. The CDR3 covers 15 residues. Here the CDR3 DNA reads TGTGCCAGCAGCTCCGCTGCGGGTGGCACAGATACGCAGTATTTT. The encoded protein is CASSSAAGGTDTQYF.

Ten or more counts support this clonotype. V is TRBV7-9 and J is TRBJ1-1, with 7 bases matching TRBD1. This CDR3 is built from 13 residues. Losses at the gene ends were 0 bases for V and 7 bases for J; bases not matched to a gene: 2. CDR1 SEHNR and CDR2 FQNEAQ come from the germline V gene (reference sequence). CDR3 sequence: CASSLAGGGEAFF. The DNA for the CDR3 is TGTGCCAGCAGCTTAGCAGGGGGCGGTGAAGCTTTCTTT.

The sample holds many counts of this clonotype. The rearrangement links TRBV7-9 to TRBJ1-1; D not resolved. Trimming removed 5 bases at V and 1 base at J, with 14 bases between. Germline loops: CDR1 SEHNR, CDR2 FQNEAQ (reference sequence). This CDR3 is built from 15 residues. For the CDR3, the DNA is TGTGCCAGCAGCCACCCTGGGTCGGCGAACACTGAAGCTTTCTTT. Its protein product is CASSHPGSANTEAFF.

In this sample, this clonotype turned up a few times. The rearrangement uses TRBV2 and TRBJ2-3, with D possibly called TRBD1 or TRBD2 (5 bases each). V was pared by 7 bases and J by 7 bases, with 18 bases between. There are 14 residues in the CDR3. Per the germline V gene, CDR1 is SNHLY and CDR2 is FYNNEI. The CDR3, as DNA: TGTGCCAGCACACCGGGACGGAGCATGTATACGCAGTATTTT. Its protein is CASTPGRSMYTQYF.

This clonotype occurred many times. The chain joins TRBV19 to TRBJ1-2; D gene ambiguous. The ends were cut back, 6 bases at V and 6 bases at J, with 8 bases in the middle. Germline lookup yields CDR1 LNHDA and CDR2 SQIVND (reference sequence). The CDR3 contains 11 residues. The DNA for the CDR3 is TGTGCCAGTAGCCCCGGAGATGGCTACACCTTC. Its protein is CASSPGDGYTF. Full variable domain (rest looked up from reference TRBV19 and TRBJ1-2): DGGITQSPKYLFRKEGQNVTLSCEQNLNHDAMYWYRQDPGQGLRLIYYSQIVNDFQKGDIAEGYSVSREKKESFPLTVTSAQKNPTAFYLCASSPGDGYTFGSGTRLTVV.